This paragraph reports one T cell receptor (beta chain). This sample stems from a study of shared clonotypes between healthy human individuals. Study context: Every donor yielded three CD4 naive, three CD4 memory, two CD8 naive and one CD8 memory plate.

Per the authors' pipeline: Filtering differed since immunoSEQ provided only junctions, with no quality scores. The data were produced by immunoSEQ multiplex PCR, yet TCRdb's version contains in-frame clones alone and is incomplete. Clone size and the V and J calls come from that table; the DNA yielded D and trimming. Of more than 2 million clones listed, less than 95% are singletons. Terminally differentiated effector memory CD45RA+ cells were excluded by CCR7 positive selection of CD45RO-negative cells. The CDR3 has 16 residues. J was trimmed by 2 bases and V by 5 bases; bases with no gene match: 9. CDR1 and CDR2 from the germline V gene are SGHAT and FQNNGV.

This sequence joins TRBV11-2 and TRBJ2-3; 8 nucleotides match TRBD2. Sequenced sample: naive CD8+ T cells sorted from blood. This TCR derives from a man aged 18 to 30 in good health. CDR3 in amino acids: CASSPGRADYTDTQYF. The DNA of the CDR3 is TGTGCCAGCAGCCCCGGGAGGGCAGATTACACAGATACGCAGTATTTT.